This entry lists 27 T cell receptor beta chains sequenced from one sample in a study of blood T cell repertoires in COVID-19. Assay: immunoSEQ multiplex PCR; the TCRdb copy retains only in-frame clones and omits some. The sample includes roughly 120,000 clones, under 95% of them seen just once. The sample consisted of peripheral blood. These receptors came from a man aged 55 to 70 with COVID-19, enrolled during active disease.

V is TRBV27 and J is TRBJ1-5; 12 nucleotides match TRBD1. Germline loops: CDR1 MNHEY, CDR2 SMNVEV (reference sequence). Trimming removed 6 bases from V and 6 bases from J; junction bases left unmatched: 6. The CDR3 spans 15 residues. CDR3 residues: CASSSGTGGSQPQHF. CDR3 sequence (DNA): TGTGCCAGCAGCTCCGGGACAGGGGGCAGTCAGCCCCAGCATTTT.

CDR3 sequence reads: CASSWVTGADTQYF. CDR3 sequence (DNA): TGTGCCAGCAGTTGGGTAACGGGGGCAGATACGCAGTATTTT. The V call is TRBV2, the J call TRBJ2-3, with D possibly matching TRBD2 (6 bases). This CDR3 spans 14 amino acids. CDR1 and CDR2 (germline): SNHLY, FYNNEI. V gave up 5 bases and J gave up 4 bases, with 13 bases separating them.

Here the CDR3 reads CASSAGGGGERKPQHF. The CDR3 nucleotides read TGTGCCAGCAGTGCGGGGGGAGGGGGCGAGAGGAAGCCCCAGCATTTT. V is TRBV5-6 and J is TRBJ1-5; 7 bases fit TRBD1. CDR3 length: 16 amino acids. Trimming cost V 5 bases and J 8 bases; bases outside gene matches: 16. Looked up from germline, CDR1 is SGHDT and CDR2 is YYEEEE. Complete variable domain (other parts from reference TRBV5-6 and TRBJ1-5): DAGVTQSPTHLIKTRGQQVTLRCSPKSGHDTVSWYQQALGQGPQFIFQYYEEEERQRGNFPDRFSGHQFPNYSSELNVNALLLGDSALYLCASSAGGGGERKPQHFGDGTRLSIL.

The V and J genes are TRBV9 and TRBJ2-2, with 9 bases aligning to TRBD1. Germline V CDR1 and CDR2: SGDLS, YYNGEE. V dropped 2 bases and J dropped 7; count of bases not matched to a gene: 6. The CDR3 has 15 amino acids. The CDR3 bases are TGTGCCAGCAGCGTGGTAACAGGGGGCATCGGGGAGCTGTTTTTT. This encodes CASSVVTGGIGELFF.

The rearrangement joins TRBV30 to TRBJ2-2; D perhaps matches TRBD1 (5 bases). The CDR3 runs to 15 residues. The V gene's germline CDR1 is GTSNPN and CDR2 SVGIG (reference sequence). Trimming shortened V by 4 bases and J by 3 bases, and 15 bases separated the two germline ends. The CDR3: CAWTGLGAHTGELFF. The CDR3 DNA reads TGTGCCTGGACGGGTTTAGGGGCCCACACCGGGGAGCTGTTTTTT.

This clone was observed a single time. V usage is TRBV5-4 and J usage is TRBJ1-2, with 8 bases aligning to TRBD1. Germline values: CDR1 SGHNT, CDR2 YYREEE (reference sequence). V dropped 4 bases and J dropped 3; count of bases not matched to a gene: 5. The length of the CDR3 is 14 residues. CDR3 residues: CASSQTGDYYGYTF. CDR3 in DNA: TGTGCCAGCAGCCAGACAGGGGATTACTATGGCTACACCTTC. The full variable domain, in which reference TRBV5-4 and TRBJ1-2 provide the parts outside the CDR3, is ETGVTQSPTHLIKTRGQQVTLRCSSQSGHNTVSWYQQALGQGPQFIFQYYREEENGRGNFPPRFSGLQFPNYSSELNVNALELDDSALYLCASSQTGDYYGYTFGSGTRLTVV.

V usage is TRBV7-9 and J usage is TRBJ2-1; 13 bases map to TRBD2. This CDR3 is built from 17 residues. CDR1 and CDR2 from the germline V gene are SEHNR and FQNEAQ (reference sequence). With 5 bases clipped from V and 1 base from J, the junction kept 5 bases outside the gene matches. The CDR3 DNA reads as TGTGCCAGCAGCCCAACTAGCGGGAGGGGATCCTACAATGAGCAGTTCTTC. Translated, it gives CASSPTSGRGSYNEQFF.

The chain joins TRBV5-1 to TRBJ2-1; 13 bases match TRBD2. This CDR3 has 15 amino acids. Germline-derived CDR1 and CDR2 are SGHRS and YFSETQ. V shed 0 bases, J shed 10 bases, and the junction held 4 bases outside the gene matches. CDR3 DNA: TGCGCCAGCAGCTTGGGACTAGCGGGAGGCGGCGAGCAGTTCTTC. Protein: CASSLGLAGGGEQFF.

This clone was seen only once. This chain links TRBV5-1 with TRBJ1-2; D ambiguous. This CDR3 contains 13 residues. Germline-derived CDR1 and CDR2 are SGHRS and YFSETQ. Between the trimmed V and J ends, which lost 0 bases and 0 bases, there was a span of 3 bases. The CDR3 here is CASSLAANYGYTF. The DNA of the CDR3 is TGCGCCAGCAGCTTGGCAGCTAACTATGGCTACACCTTC. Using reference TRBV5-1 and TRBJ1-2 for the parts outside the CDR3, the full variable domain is KAGVTQTPRYLIKTRGQQVTLSCSPISGHRSVSWYQQTPGQGLQFLFEYFSETQRNKGNFPGRFSGRQFSNSRSEMNVSTLELGDSALYLCASSLAANYGYTFGSGTRLTVV.

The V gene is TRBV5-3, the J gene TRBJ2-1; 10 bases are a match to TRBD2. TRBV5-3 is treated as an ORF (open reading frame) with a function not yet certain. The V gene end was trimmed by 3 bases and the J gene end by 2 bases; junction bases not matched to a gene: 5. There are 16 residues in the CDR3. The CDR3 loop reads CARSSQREGPYNEQFF. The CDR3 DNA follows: TGTGCCAGAAGCTCTCAGCGGGAGGGCCCCTACAATGAGCAGTTCTTC.

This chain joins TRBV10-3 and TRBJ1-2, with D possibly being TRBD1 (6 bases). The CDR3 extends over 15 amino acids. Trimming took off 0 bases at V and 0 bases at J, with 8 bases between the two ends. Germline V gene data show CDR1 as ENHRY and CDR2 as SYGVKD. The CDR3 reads CAISESDRSNYGYTF. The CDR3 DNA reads TGTGCCATCAGTGAGTCGGACAGATCTAACTATGGCTACACCTTC.

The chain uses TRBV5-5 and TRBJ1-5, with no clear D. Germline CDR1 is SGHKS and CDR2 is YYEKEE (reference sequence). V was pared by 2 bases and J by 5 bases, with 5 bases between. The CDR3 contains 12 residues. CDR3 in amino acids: CASSLPDQPQHF. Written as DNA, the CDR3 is TGTGCCAGCAGCTTACCAGATCAGCCCCAGCATTTT.

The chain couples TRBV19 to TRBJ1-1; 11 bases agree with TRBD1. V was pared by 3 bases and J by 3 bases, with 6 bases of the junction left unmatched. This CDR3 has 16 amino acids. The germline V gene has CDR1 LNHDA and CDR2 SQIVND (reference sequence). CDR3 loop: CASSMWWDRGDTEAFF. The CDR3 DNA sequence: TGTGCCAGTAGTATGTGGTGGGACAGGGGGGACACTGAAGCTTTCTTT.

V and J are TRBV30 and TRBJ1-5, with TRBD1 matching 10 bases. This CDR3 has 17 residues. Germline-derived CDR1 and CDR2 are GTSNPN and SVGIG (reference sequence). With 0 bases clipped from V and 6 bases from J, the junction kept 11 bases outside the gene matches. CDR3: CAWSVDRGRMSGQPQHF. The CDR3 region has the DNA TGTGCCTGGAGTGTAGACAGGGGGCGAATGAGCGGTCAGCCCCAGCATTTT.

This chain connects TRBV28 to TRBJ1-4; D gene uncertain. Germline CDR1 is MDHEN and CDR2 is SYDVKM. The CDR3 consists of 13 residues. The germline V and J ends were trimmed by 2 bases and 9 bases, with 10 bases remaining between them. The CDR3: CASSLGESKKLFF. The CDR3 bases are TGTGCCAGCAGTTTAGGGGAGTCTAAAAAACTGTTTTTT.

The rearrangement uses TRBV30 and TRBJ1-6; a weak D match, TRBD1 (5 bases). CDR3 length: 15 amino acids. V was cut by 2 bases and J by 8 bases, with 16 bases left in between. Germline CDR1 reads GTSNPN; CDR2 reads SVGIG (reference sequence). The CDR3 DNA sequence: TGTGCCTGGAGTCTGGGACTTCCTGGGCATTCACCCCTCCACTTT. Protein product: CAWSLGLPGHSPLHF.

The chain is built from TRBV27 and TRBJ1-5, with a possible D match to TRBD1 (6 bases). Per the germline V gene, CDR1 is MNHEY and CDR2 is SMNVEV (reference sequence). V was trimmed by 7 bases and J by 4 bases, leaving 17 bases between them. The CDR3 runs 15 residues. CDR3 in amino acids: CASMDSYLSNQPQHF. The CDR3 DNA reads TGTGCCAGCATGGACAGTTACCTATCTAATCAGCCCCAGCATTTT.

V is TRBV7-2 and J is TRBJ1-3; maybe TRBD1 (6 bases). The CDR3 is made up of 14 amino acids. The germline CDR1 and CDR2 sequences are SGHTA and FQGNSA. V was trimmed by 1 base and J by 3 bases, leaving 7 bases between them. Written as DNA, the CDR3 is TGTGCCAGCAGCTTAGACAGGGATGGAAACACCATATATTTT. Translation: CASSLDRDGNTIYF.

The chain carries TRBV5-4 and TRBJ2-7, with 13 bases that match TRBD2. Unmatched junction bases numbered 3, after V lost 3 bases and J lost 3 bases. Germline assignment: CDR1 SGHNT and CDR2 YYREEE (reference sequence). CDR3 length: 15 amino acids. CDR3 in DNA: TGTGCCAGCAGCTCGGGACTAGCGGGACTCTACGAGCAGTACTTC. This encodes CASSSGLAGLYEQYF.

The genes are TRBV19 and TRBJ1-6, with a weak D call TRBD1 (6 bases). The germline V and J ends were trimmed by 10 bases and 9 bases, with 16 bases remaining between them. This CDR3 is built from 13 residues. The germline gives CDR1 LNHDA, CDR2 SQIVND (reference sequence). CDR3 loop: CATSDRNTSPLHF. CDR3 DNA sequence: TGTGCCACCTCGGACAGAAATACTTCACCCCTCCACTTT.

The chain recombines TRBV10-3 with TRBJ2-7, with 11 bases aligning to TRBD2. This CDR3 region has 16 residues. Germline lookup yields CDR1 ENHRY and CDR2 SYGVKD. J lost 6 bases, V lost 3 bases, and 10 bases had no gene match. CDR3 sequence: CAISEPTTSGTFEQYF. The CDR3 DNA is TGTGCCATCAGTGAACCCACGACTAGCGGGACCTTCGAGCAGTACTTC.

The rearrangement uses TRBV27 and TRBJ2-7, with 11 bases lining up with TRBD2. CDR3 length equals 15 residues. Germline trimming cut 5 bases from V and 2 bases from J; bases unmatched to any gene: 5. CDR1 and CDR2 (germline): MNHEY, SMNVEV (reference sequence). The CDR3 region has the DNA TGTGCCAGCAGTCCGCGACTAGCGGGGACCTACGAGCAGTACTTC. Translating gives CASSPRLAGTYEQYF.

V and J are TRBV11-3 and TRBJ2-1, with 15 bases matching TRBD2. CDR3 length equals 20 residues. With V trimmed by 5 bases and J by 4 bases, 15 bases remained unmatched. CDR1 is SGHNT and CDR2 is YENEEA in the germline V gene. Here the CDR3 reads CASSASSIGTSGRTYNEQFF. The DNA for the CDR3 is TGTGCCAGCAGCGCATCCTCAATAGGGACTAGCGGGAGGACATACAATGAGCAGTTCTTC.

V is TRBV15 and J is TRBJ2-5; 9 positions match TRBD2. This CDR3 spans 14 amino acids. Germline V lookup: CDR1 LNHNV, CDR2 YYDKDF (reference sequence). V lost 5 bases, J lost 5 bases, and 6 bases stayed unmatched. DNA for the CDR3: TGTGCCACCAGCCGTAGCGGGAGAGAGGAGACCCAGTACTTC. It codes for CATSRSGREETQYF.

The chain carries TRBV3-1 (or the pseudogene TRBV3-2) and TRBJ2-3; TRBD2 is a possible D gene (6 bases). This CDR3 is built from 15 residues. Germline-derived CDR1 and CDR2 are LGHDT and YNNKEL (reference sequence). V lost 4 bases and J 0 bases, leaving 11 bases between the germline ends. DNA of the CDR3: TGTGCCAGCAGCCCGAAGCGGGCGAGCACAGATACGCAGTATTTT. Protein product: CASSPKRASTDTQYF.

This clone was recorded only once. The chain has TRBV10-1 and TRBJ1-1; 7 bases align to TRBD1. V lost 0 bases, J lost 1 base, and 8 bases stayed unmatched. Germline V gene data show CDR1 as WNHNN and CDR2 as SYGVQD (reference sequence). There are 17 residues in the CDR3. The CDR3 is CASSESTTSGGNTEAFF. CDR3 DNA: TGCGCCAGCAGTGAGTCGACGACTTCAGGGGGGAACACTGAAGCTTTCTTT.

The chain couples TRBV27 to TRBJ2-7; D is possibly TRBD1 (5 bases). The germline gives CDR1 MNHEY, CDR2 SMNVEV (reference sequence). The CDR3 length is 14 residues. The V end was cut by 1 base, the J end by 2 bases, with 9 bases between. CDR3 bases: TGTGCCAGCAGTTTATTGTCCAGGGCCTACGAGCAGTACTTC. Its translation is CASSLLSRAYEQYF.